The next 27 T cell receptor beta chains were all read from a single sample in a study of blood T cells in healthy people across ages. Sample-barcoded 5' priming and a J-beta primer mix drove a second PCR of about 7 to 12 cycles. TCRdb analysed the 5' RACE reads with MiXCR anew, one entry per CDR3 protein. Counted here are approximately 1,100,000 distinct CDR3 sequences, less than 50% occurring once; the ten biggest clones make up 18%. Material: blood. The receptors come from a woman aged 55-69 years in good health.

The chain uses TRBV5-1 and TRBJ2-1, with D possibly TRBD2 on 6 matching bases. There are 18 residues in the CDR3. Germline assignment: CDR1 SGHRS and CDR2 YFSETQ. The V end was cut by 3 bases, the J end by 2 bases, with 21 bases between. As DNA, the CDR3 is TGCGCCAGCAGCTCTGGGACGGTAGGAGGAGGGACCTACAATGAGCAGTTCTTC. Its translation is CASSSGTVGGGTYNEQFF.

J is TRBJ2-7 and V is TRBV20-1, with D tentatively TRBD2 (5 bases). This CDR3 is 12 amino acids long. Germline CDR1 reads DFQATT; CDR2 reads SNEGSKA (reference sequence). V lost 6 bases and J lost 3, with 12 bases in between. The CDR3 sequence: CSAIEGRYEQYF. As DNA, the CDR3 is TGCAGTGCGATAGAGGGTCGCTACGAGCAGTACTTC.

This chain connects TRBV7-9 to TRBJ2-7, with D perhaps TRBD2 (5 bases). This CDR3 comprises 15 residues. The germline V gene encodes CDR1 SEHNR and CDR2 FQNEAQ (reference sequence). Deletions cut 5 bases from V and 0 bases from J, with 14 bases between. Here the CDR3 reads CASSPREPSSYEQYF. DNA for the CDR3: TGTGCCAGCAGCCCGAGGGAACCGAGCTCCTACGAGCAGTACTTC.

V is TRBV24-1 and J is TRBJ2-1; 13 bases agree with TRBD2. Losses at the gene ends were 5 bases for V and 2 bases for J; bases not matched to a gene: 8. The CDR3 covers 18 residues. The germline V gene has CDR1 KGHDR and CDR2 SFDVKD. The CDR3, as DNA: TGTGCCACCAGTGGACGAGGGACTAGCGGGACGGCCTACAATGAGCAGTTCTTC. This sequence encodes CATSGRGTSGTAYNEQFF.

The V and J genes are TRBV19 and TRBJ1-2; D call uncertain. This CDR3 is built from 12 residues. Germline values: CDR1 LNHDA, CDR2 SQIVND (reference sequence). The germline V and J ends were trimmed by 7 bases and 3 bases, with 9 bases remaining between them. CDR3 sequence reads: CASTDKYYGYTF. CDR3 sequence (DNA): TGTGCCAGTACCGACAAATACTATGGCTACACCTTC. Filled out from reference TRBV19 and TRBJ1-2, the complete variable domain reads DGGITQSPKYLFRKEGQNVTLSCEQNLNHDAMYWYRQDPGQGLRLIYYSQIVNDFQKGDIAEGYSVSREKKESFPLTVTSAQKNPTAFYLCASTDKYYGYTFGSGTRLTVV.

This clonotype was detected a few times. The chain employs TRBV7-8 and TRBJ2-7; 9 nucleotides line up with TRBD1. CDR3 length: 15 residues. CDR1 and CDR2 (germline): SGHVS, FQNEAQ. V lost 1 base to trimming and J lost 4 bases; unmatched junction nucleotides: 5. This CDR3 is CASSLGPGQGYEQYF. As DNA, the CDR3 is TGTGCCAGCAGCTTAGGGCCGGGACAGGGATACGAGCAGTACTTC.

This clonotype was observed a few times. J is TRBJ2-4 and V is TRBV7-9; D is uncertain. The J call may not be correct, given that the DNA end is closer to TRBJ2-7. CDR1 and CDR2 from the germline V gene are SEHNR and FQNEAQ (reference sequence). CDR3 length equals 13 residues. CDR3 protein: CASSFEVLYEQYF. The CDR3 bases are TGTGCCAGCAGCTTTGAGGTTCTCTACGAGCAGTACTTC.

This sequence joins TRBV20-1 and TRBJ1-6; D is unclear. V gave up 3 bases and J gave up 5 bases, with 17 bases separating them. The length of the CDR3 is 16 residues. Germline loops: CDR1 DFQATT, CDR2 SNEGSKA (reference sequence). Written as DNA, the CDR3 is TGCAGTGCTAGTTACCCCCCCTGGACTGATAATTCACCCCTCCACTTT. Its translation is CSASYPPWTDNSPLHF.

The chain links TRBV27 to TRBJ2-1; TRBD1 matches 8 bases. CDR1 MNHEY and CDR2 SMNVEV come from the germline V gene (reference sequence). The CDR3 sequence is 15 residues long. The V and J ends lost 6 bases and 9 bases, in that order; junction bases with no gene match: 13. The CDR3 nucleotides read TGTGCCAGCAGGGACAGGGAAAAGCTGTTCGGTGAGCAGTTCTTC. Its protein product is CASRDREKLFGEQFF.

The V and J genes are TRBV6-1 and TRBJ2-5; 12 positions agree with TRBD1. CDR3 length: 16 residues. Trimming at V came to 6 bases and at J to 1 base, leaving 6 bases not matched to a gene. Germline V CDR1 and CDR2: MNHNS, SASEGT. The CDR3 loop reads CASSKGDRGLQETQYF. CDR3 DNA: TGTGCCAGCAGCAAGGGGGACAGGGGGCTCCAAGAGACCCAGTACTTC.

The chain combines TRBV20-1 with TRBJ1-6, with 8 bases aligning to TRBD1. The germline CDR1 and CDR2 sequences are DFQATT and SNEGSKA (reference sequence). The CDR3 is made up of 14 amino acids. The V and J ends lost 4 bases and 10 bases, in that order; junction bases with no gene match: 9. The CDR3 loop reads CSAKITRGHSPLHF. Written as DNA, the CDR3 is TGCAGTGCTAAAATTACCAGGGGGCACTCACCCCTCCACTTT.

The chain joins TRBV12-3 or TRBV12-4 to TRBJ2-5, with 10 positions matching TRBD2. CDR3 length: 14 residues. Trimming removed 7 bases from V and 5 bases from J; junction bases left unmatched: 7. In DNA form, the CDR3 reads TGTGCCAGCACCCTAAGAGCGGGAGGGGAGACCCAGTACTTC. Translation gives CASTLRAGGETQYF.

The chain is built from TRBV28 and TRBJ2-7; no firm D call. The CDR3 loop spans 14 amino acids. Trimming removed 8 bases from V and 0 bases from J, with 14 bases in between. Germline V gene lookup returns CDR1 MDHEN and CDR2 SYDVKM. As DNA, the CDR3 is TGTGCCAGCCGTACGGACCCACCCTCCTACGAGCAGTACTTC. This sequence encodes CASRTDPPSYEQYF.

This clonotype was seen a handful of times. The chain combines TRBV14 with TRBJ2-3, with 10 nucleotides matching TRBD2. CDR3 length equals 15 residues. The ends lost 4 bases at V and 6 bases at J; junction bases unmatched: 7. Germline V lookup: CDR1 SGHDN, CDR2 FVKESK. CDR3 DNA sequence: TGTGCCAGCAGCCGGACTAGCGGACCCGGGGATACGCAGTATTTT. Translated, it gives CASSRTSGPGDTQYF.

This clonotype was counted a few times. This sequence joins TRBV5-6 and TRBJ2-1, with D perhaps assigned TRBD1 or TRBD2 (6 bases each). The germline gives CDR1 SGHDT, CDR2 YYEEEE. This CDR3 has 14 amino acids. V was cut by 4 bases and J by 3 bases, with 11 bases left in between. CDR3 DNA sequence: TGTGCCAGCAGCCCAGGGGACTTCTACAATGAGCAGTTCTTC. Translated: CASSPGDFYNEQFF.

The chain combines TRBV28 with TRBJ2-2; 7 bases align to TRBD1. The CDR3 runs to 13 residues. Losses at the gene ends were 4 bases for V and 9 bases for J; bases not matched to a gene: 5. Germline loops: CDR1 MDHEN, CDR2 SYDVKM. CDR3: CASSSQGVRELFF. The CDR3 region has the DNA TGTGCCAGCAGTTCCCAGGGGGTCAGGGAGCTGTTTTTT.

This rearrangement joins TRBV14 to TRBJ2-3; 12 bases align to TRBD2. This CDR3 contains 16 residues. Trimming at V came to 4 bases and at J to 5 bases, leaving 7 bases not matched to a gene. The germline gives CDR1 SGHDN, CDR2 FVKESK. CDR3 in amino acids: CASSPLAGGWGDTQYF. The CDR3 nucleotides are TGTGCCAGCAGCCCACTAGCGGGAGGTTGGGGAGATACGCAGTATTTT.

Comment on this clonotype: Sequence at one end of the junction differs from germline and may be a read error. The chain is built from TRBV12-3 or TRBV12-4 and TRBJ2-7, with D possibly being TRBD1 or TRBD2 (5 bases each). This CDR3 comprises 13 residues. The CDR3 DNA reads TGTGCCTCCCGGACCTCCGAGGGGTACGACCAGTACTTC. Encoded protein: CASRTSEGYDQYF.

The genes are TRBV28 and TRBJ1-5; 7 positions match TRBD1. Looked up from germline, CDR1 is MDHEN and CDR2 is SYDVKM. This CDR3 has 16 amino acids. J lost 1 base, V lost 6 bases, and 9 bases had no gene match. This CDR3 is CASRGDRGGSNQPQHF. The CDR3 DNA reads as TGTGCCAGCAGGGGGGACAGAGGCGGGAGCAATCAGCCCCAGCATTTT.

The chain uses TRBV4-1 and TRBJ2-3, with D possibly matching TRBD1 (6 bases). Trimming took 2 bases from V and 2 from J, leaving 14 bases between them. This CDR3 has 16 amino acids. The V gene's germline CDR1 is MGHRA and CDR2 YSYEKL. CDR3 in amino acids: CASSQPGQTNTDTQYF. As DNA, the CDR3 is TGCGCCAGCAGCCAACCTGGACAGACCAACACAGATACGCAGTATTTT.

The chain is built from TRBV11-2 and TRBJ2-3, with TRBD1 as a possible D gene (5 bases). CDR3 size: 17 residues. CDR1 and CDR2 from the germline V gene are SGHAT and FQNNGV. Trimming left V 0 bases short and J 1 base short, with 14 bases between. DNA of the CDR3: TGTGCCAGCAGCTTAGATTCCAGGGCCGGCGGCACAGATACGCAGTATTTT. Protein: CASSLDSRAGGTDTQYF.

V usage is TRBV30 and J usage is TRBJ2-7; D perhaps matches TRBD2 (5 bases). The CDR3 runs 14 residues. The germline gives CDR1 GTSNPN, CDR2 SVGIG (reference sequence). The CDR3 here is CAGRAGLGSYEQYF. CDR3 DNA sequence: TGTGCTGGTAGGGCGGGCTTGGGCTCCTACGAGCAGTACTTC.

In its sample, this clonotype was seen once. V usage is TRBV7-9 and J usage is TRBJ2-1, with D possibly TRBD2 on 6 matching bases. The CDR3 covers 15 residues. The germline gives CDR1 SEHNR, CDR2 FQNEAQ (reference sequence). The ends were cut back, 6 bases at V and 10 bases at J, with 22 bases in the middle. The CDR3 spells CASSFRDSDSTEQFF. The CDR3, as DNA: TGTGCCAGCAGTTTTCGGGACTCCGACTCCACGGAGCAGTTCTTC.

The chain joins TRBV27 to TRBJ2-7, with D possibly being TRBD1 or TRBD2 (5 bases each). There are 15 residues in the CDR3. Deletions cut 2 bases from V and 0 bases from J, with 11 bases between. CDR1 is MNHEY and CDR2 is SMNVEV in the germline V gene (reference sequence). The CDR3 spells CASSLEGPNSYEQYF. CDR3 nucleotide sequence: TGTGCCAGCAGTTTAGAGGGGCCCAACTCCTACGAGCAGTACTTC.

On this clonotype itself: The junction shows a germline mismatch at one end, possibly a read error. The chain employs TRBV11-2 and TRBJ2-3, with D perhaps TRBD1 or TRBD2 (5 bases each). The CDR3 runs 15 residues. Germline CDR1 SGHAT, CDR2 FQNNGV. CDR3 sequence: CTSSSEAGRTDTQYF. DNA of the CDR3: TGTACCAGCAGCTCCGAGGCAGGGAGAACAGATACGCAGTATTTT.

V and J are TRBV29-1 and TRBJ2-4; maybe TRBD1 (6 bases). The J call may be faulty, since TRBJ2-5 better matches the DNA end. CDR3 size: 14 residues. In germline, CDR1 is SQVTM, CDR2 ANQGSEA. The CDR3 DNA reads TGCAGCGCCCGGGGACAACAACTCCAAGAGACCCAGTACTTC. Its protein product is CSARGQQLQETQYF.

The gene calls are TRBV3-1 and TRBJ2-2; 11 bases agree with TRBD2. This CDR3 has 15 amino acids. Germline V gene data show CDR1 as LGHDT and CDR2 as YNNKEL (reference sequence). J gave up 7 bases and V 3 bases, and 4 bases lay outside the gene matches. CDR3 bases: TGTGCCAGCAGCCATAGCGGGAGGGCTGACGGGGAGCTGTTTTTT. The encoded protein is CASSHSGRADGELFF.